The 21 T cell receptor beta chains given below trace back to one sample, sequenced in a study of Graves' ophthalmopathy and Graves' hyperthyroidism. RNA transcripts served as template for amplifying TCR beta CDR3 sequences. After a first-round RT-PCR with HTBI primers, a second-round multiplex PCR was run. A single record per CDR3 protein comes from TCRdb applying MiXCR to the multiplex PCR reads. Of roughly 380,000 distinct CDR3 sequences in the sample, 15% are singletons; the top ten hold around 6.6%. The material sequenced was peripheral blood. The source of these receptors is a woman aged 18-30 years with stable Graves' hyperthyroidism.

This chain uses TRBV7-2 with TRBJ1-2, with 7 bases identical to TRBD1. The length of the CDR3 is 15 residues. Germline V gene sequence: CDR1 SGHTA, CDR2 FQGNSA. J lost 9 bases, V lost 0 bases, and 10 bases had no gene match. CDR3 amino acids: CASSLAPDRPYSYTF. As DNA, the CDR3 is TGTGCCAGCAGCTTAGCCCCGGACAGGCCCTACAGCTACACCTTC. Supplemented by reference TRBV7-2 and TRBJ1-2, the full variable domain reads GAGVSQSPSNKVTEKGKDVELRCDPISGHTALYWYRQSLGQGLEFLIYFQGNSAPDKSGLPSDRFSAERTGGSVSTLTIQRTQQEDSAVYLCASSLAPDRPYSYTFGSGTRLTVV.

There are many counts of this clonotype. This chain uses TRBV7-8 with TRBJ2-5, with 9 bases that match TRBD1. Trimming removed 2 bases from V and 5 bases from J; junction bases left unmatched: 6. This CDR3 comprises 15 residues. Germline V CDR1 and CDR2: SGHVS, FQNEAQ. The CDR3 spells CASSLSRTGAETQYF. For the CDR3, the DNA is TGTGCCAGCAGCTTATCCCGGACAGGGGCGGAGACCCAGTACTTC.

Many counts were recorded for this clonotype. The chain couples TRBV12-3 or TRBV12-4 to TRBJ1-2; TRBD1 might be the D (6 bases). The CDR3 consists of 17 residues. The V and J ends lost 10 bases and 2 bases respectively, with 26 bases between them. The CDR3 coding sequence is TGTGCCACCGACCGGGGGGCTATTACGACTAGGAACTATGGCTACACCTTC. This translates into CATDRGAITTRNYGYTF.

The chain has TRBV7-2 and TRBJ1-2, with D perhaps TRBD1 (5 bases). The germline V and J ends were trimmed by 5 bases and 8 bases, with 21 bases remaining between them. The CDR3 extends over 15 amino acids. Germline V gene sequence: CDR1 SGHTA, CDR2 FQGNSA. CDR3 sequence: CASSLRQGSDNGYTF. In DNA form, the CDR3 reads TGTGCCAGCAGCCTGAGGCAGGGATCGGATAACGGCTACACCTTC.

This clonotype appeared many times. The chain is built from TRBV19 and TRBJ1-2, with a weak D call TRBD1 (6 bases). Germline V gives CDR1 LNHDA, CDR2 SQIVND (reference sequence). This CDR3 comprises 15 residues. V lost 5 bases and J lost 2, with 15 bases in between. CDR3 sequence (DNA): TGTGCCAGTAGTGGTTCACGAGGGGGGAACTATGGCTACACCTTC. This sequence encodes CASSGSRGGNYGYTF.

This clonotype was observed at least ten times. This chain joins TRBV6-5 and TRBJ1-1, with 7 bases matching TRBD1. The CDR3 covers 14 residues. The germline CDR1 and CDR2 sequences are MNHEY and SVGAGI. J was trimmed by 4 bases and V by 6 bases; bases with no gene match: 8. CDR3 amino acids: CASRKTGSGTEAFF. Here the CDR3 DNA reads TGTGCCAGCAGAAAGACAGGGTCGGGCACTGAAGCTTTCTTT.

This clonotype appeared many times. The CDR3 region has the DNA TGTGCCAGCAGCTTAGGCGCCTTTGTGGTCTACGAGCAGTACTTC. This encodes CASSLGAFVVYEQYF. This chain links TRBV11-2 with TRBJ2-7; D uncertain. Germline V lookup: CDR1 SGHAT, CDR2 FQNNGV. The CDR3 contains 15 residues. Trimming cost V 1 base and J 3 bases, with 13 bases left between them. Variable domain in full (rest from reference TRBV11-2 and TRBJ2-7): EAGVAQSPRYKIIEKRQSVAFWCNPISGHATLYWYQQILGQGPKLLIQFQNNGVVDDSQLPKDRFSAERLKGVDSTLKIQPAKLEDSAVYLCASSLGAFVVYEQYFGPGTRLTVT.

This clonotype appeared many times. The chain uses TRBV11-2 and TRBJ2-7, with TRBD2 identical over 14 bases. The CDR3 runs to 19 residues. Looked up from germline, CDR1 is SGHAT and CDR2 is FQNNGV. V lost 1 base, J lost 2 bases, and 10 bases stayed unmatched. CDR3 residues: CASSLGIGLAGGATYEQYF. As DNA, the CDR3 is TGTGCCAGCAGCTTAGGGATCGGACTAGCGGGGGGAGCTACCTACGAGCAGTACTTC.

This clonotype was seen at least ten times. This chain links TRBV6-5 with TRBJ1-2; D not certain. The germline V gene encodes CDR1 MNHEY and CDR2 SVGAGI. V was shortened by 2 bases and J by 0 bases, with 10 bases between the two germline ends. The CDR3 totals 15 residues. CDR3 bases: TGTGCCAGCAGTTACGGCCCAGCCTCTAACTATGGCTACACCTTC. Its protein product is CASSYGPASNYGYTF.

This clonotype came up many times. J is TRBJ1-2 and V is TRBV7-9; D is possibly TRBD1 (5 bases). Germline V gene sequence: CDR1 SEHNR, CDR2 FQNEAQ (reference sequence). The V end lost 5 bases, the J end lost 8 bases, and 12 bases lay between the germline ends. The length of the CDR3 is 12 residues. The CDR3 DNA reads TGTGCCAGCAGCCCAGGGTCTCGGGGCTACACCTTC. Amino acid sequence: CASSPGSRGYTF.

In this sample, this clonotype turned up many times. This chain's CDR3 is CASSMRQVRDQPQHF. CDR3 in DNA: TGTGCCAGCAGTATGCGACAGGTCCGAGATCAGCCCCAGCATTTT. The V call is TRBV6-1, the J call TRBJ1-5; a weak D match, TRBD1 (6 bases). The CDR3 has 15 amino acids. V lost 5 bases to trimming and J lost 5 bases, with 16 bases between them. Germline loops: CDR1 MNHNS, CDR2 SASEGT.

This clonotype has a count of ten or more. This sequence joins TRBV19 and TRBJ1-6; TRBD1 matches 12 bases. The CDR3 totals 16 residues. Germline CDR1 and CDR2: LNHDA and SQIVND (reference sequence). J was trimmed by 10 bases and V by 6 bases; bases with no gene match: 10. This CDR3 reads CASSRQPGQGASPLHF. CDR3 nucleotides: TGTGCCAGTAGCAGACAACCGGGACAGGGGGCGTCACCCCTCCACTTT.

The chain has TRBV6-5 and TRBJ2-1; 9 bases line up with TRBD2. Germline CDR1 is MNHEY and CDR2 is SVGAGI. V was pared by 2 bases and J by 4 bases, with 6 bases of the junction left unmatched. The CDR3 has 16 residues. Here the CDR3 reads CASSYSTSGLYNEQFF. CDR3 DNA sequence: TGTGCCAGCAGTTACAGCACTAGCGGGCTATACAATGAGCAGTTCTTC.

There are many counts of this clonotype. The chain joins TRBV6-1 to TRBJ2-7; a possible D gene is TRBD2 (5 bases). Germline assignment: CDR1 MNHNS and CDR2 SASEGT. Between the trimmed V and J ends, which lost 7 bases and 3 bases, there was a span of 16 bases. The CDR3 length is 14 residues. In DNA form, the CDR3 reads TGTGCCAGCAATCCGGAGGATGGGTACTACGAGCAGTACTTC. It codes for CASNPEDGYYEQYF.

This clonotype was recorded at least ten times. The chain recombines TRBV5-1 with TRBJ2-4; no definite D call. Trimming left V 0 bases short and J 6 bases short, with 16 bases between. CDR1 is SGHRS and CDR2 is YFSETQ in the germline V gene. The CDR3 runs 16 residues. This chain's CDR3 is CASSLVLSGGGNIQYF. The CDR3 DNA reads as TGCGCCAGCAGCTTGGTTTTGTCAGGCGGTGGAAACATTCAGTACTTC.

This rearrangement joins TRBV7-2 to TRBJ2-5; TRBD1 might be the D (5 bases). CDR3 length: 13 residues. Looked up from germline, CDR1 is SGHTA and CDR2 is FQGNSA. Trimming stripped 4 bases from V and 5 bases from J, with 11 bases between. The CDR3 spells CASSYDSSETQYF. The CDR3 DNA reads TGTGCCAGCAGCTACGACAGTTCCGAGACCCAGTACTTC.

This clonotype was counted at least ten times. The genes are TRBV7-9 and TRBJ2-5; D possibly matches TRBD1 or TRBD2 (5 bases each). This CDR3 region has 15 residues. Germline V lookup: CDR1 SEHNR, CDR2 FQNEAQ (reference sequence). V was trimmed by 3 bases and J by 4 bases, leaving 15 bases between them. CDR3 coding DNA: TGTGCCAGCAGCTTTTTGAGTCCGGGGCGAGAGACCCAGTACTTC. Translating gives CASSFLSPGRETQYF.

This clonotype was counted many times. The chain combines TRBV7-3 with TRBJ1-6; the match to TRBD1 covers 7 bases. The CDR3 is 14 residues long. Germline CDR1 SGHTA, CDR2 FQGTGA. Germline trimming cut 2 bases from V and 7 bases from J; bases unmatched to any gene: 2. CDR3 bases: TGTGCCAGCAGCTTACAGGACAGGAATTCACCCCTCCACTTT. Amino acid sequence: CASSLQDRNSPLHF.

There are many counts of this clonotype. The chain carries TRBV20-1 and TRBJ2-7, with D tentatively TRBD1 (7 bases). Looked up from germline, CDR1 is DFQATT and CDR2 is SNEGSKA (reference sequence). The CDR3 covers 14 residues. Between the trimmed V and J ends, which lost 6 bases and 1 base, there was a span of 16 bases. The CDR3 here is CSATGDRFSYEQYF. CDR3 DNA: TGCAGTGCCACGGGGGACAGATTTTCCTACGAGCAGTACTTC.

This clonotype has a count of ten or more. The chain recombines TRBV9 with TRBJ1-1; 7 positions match TRBD1. Germline assignment: CDR1 SGDLS and CDR2 YYNGEE. Trimming cost V 1 base and J 3 bases; bases outside gene matches: 9. CDR3 length: 16 amino acids. The CDR3 reads CASSVPETGQDTEAFF. DNA for the CDR3: TGTGCCAGCAGCGTACCAGAGACAGGGCAGGACACTGAAGCTTTCTTT.

The CDR3 bases are TGTGCCAGCAGCTTAAACTTGGGGGCGAACACCGGGGAGCTGTTTTTT. It codes for CASSLNLGANTGELFF. The rearrangement joins TRBV7-6 to TRBJ2-2; D possibly matches TRBD1 or TRBD2 (5 bases each). CDR3 length equals 16 residues. CDR1 is SGHVS, CDR2 FNYEAQ, per germline. With 2 bases removed from V and 0 bases from J, the gap between germline ends came to 10 bases.